This T cell receptor (beta chain) was identified during a study of CD8 T cells in Susac syndrome. RNA totalling about 0.5 to 1 ug underwent reverse transcription with random hexamers. Amplification of TCR beta CDR3 across 54 Vbeta and 13 Jbeta was performed with immunoSEQ multiplex PCR. MiXCR, applied by TCRdb to the immunoSEQ multiplex PCR reads, yields one record per CDR3 protein. This table holds 200,000 to 250,000 distinct CDR3 sequences, roughly nine tenths found once. Germline V gene lookup returns CDR1 DFQATT and CDR2 SNEGSKA (reference sequence). The CDR3 runs 18 residues. V lost 0 bases and J 0 bases, leaving 20 bases between the germline ends. The authors sequenced TCR beta from blood CD8+ and CD4+ T cells. Negative isolation yielded CD8+ and CD4+ T cells; FACS enriched TEMRA cells.

The specimen was CD8+ T cells from PBMCs. The receptor was isolated from a human donor with multiple sclerosis. The V and J genes are TRBV20-1 and TRBJ1-2; D not certain. The CDR3 protein is CSARDRRQPVLANYGYTF. DNA for the CDR3: TGCAGTGCTAGAGATCGTCGGCAGCCGGTCTTAGCTAACTATGGCTACACCTTC.